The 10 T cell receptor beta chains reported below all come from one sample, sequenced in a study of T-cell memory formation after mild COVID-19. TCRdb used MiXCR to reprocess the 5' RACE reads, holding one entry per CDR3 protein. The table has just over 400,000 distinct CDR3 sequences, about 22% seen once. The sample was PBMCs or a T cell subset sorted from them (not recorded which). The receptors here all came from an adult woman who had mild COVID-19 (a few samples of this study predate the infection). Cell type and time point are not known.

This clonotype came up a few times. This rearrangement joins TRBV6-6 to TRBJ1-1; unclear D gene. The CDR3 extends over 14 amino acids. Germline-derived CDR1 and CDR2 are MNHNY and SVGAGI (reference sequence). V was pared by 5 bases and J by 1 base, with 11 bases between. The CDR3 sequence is CASSHGWGNTEAFF. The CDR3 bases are TGTGCCAGCAGTCACGGTTGGGGGAACACTGAAGCTTTCTTT.

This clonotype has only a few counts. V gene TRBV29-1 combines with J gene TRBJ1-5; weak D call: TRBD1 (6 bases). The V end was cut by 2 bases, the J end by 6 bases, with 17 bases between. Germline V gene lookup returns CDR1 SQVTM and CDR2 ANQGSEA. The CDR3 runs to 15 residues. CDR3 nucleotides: TGCAGCGTTGAAATGATGTCAGGGGTCGTTCAGCCCCAGCATTTT. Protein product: CSVEMMSGVVQPQHF.

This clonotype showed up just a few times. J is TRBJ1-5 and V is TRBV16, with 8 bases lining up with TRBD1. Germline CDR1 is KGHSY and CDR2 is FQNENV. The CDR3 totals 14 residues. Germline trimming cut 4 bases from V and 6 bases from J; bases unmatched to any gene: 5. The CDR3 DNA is TGTGCCAGCAGCCGATCCAGGGGGCCTCAGCCCCAGCATTTT. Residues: CASSRSRGPQPQHF.

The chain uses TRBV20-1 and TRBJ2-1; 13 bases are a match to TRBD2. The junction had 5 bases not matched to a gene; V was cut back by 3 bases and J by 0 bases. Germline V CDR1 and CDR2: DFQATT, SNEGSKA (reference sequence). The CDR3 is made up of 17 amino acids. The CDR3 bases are TGCAGTGCTAGGGGGACTAGCGGGACGAGCTCCTACAATGAGCAGTTCTTC. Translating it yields CSARGTSGTSSYNEQFF.

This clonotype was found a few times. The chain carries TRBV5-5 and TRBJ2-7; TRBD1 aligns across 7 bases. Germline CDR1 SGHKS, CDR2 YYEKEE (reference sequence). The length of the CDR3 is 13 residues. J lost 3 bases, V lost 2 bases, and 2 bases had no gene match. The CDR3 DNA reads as TGTGCCAGCAGCTTCAGGGGGATCTACGAGCAGTACTTC. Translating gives CASSFRGIYEQYF.

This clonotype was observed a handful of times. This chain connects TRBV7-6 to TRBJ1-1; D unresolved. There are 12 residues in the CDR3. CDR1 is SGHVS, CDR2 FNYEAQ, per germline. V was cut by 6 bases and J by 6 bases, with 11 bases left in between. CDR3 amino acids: CASSWGGSEAFF. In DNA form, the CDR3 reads TGTGCCAGCAGTTGGGGAGGCTCTGAAGCTTTCTTT.

CDR3 nucleotide sequence: TGTGCCAGTGGCTCCAGGGGGCGGGATGAGCAGTTCTTC. It yields the protein CASGSRGRDEQFF. The J gene is TRBJ2-1, the V gene TRBV19; 8 bases line up with TRBD1. The CDR3 covers 13 residues. The V gene end was trimmed by 8 bases and the J gene end by 8 bases; junction bases not matched to a gene: 8. Germline V gene data show CDR1 as LNHDA and CDR2 as SQIVND (reference sequence).

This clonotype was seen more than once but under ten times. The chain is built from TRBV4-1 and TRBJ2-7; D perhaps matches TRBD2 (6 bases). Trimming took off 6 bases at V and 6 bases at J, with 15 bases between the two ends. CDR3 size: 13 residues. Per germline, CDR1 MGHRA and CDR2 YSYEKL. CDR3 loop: CASRSPGTPEQYF. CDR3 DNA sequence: TGCGCCAGCAGATCCCCCGGGACTCCCGAGCAGTACTTC.

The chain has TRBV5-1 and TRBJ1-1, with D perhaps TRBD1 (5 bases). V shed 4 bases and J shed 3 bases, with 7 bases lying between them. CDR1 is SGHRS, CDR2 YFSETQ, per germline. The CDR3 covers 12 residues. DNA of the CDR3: TGCGCCAGCAGCAAAGGGGACACTGAAGCTTTCTTT. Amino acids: CASSKGDTEAFF.

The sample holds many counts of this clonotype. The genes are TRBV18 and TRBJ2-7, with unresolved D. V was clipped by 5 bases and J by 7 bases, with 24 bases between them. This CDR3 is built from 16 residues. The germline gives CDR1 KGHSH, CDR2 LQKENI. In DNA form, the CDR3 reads TGTGCCAGCTCAGCATCCGCCCAAACCGGAACCCGGGAGCAGTACTTC. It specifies CASSASAQTGTREQYF.